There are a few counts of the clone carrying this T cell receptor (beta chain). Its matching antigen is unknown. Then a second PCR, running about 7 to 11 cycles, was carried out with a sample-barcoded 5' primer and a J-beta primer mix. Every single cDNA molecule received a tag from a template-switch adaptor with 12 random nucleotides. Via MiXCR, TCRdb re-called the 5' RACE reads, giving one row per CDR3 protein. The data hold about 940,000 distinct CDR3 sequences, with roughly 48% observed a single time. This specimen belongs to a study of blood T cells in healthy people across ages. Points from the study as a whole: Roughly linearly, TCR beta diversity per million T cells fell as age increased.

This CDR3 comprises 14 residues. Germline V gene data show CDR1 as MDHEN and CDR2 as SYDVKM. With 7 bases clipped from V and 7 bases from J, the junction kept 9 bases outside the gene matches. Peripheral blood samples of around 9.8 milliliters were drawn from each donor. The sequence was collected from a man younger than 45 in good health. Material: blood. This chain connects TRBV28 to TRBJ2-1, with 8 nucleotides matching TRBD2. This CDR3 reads CASIRGGRGNEQFF. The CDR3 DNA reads TGTGCCAGCATCCGCGGGGGGCGCGGGAATGAGCAGTTCTTC. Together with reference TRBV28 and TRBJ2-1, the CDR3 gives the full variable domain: DVKVTQSSRYLVKRTGEKVFLECVQDMDHENMFWYRQDPGLGLRLIYFSYDVKMKEKGDIPEGYSVSREKKERFSLILESASTNQTSMYLCASIRGGRGNEQFFGPGTRLTVL.